This passage covers 32 T cell receptor beta chains from one sample sequenced in a study of radiation and T cells in renal cell carcinoma. Data came from immunoSEQ multiplex PCR; TCRdb stores just in-frame clones and leaves some out. Of 15,000 to 20,000 clones listed, about 54% were seen once; the top ten hold roughly 10%. Treatment defined: 15 Gy SBRT to primary tumor, nephrectomy 4 weeks later. The sample here was tumor tissue, taken from a patient whose treatment included radiotherapy and nephrectomy. Every receptor here comes from a man in his fifties or sixties with renal cell carcinoma.

The chain uses TRBV6-5 and TRBJ1-4, with D unclear. V was pared by 4 bases and J by 5 bases, with 14 bases between. Germline V gene data show CDR1 as MNHEY and CDR2 as SVGAGI. The CDR3 is 15 amino acids. The CDR3 region is CASSLSTSLNEKLFF. The CDR3 nucleotides are TGTGCCAGCAGTTTATCGACAAGCCTAAATGAAAAACTGTTTTTT.

This chain connects TRBV7-2 to TRBJ2-3, with D possibly being TRBD2 (5 bases). This CDR3 has 15 residues. Germline CDR1 reads SGHTA; CDR2 reads FQGNSA. The V end was cut by 0 bases, the J end by 5 bases, with 12 bases between. CDR3 nucleotides: TGTGCCAGCAGCTTAGCCGGGGTTCTGCAAGATACGCAGTATTTT. Translation gives CASSLAGVLQDTQYF.

This chain uses TRBV30 with TRBJ1-2; D may be TRBD1 (6 bases). Germline loops: CDR1 GTSNPN, CDR2 SVGIG (reference sequence). This CDR3 spans 11 amino acids. Trimming stripped 0 bases from V and 7 bases from J, with 6 bases between. The CDR3 nucleotides read TGTGCCTGGAGTGTACAGGGTGGCTACACCTTC. As protein: CAWSVQGGYTF.

This chain links TRBV7-2 with TRBJ1-4; a weak D match, TRBD1 (5 bases). V was pared by 4 bases and J by 2 bases, with 8 bases between. Germline loops: CDR1 SGHTA, CDR2 FQGNSA. CDR3 size: 14 residues. CDR3 protein: CASSSGRTNEKLFF. The CDR3 DNA follows: TGTGCCAGCAGCTCGGGACGGACTAATGAAAAACTGTTTTTT. Full variable domain (rest looked up from reference TRBV7-2 and TRBJ1-4): GAGVSQSPSNKVTEKGKDVELRCDPISGHTALYWYRQSLGQGLEFLIYFQGNSAPDKSGLPSDRFSAERTGGSVSTLTIQRTQQEDSAVYLCASSSGRTNEKLFFGSGTQLSVL.

In its sample, this clone was seen many times. V and J are TRBV4-3 and TRBJ2-7; D may correspond to TRBD1 or TRBD2 (6 bases each). Germline V lookup: CDR1 LGHNA, CDR2 YSLEER. The ends were cut back, 0 bases at V and 3 bases at J, with 15 bases in the middle. CDR3 length: 16 residues. CDR3 sequence reads: CASSQDLRGGNYEQYF. As DNA, the CDR3 is TGCGCCAGCAGCCAAGATCTTAGAGGGGGGAACTACGAGCAGTACTTC.

The chain combines TRBV4-1 with TRBJ2-7; D remains ambiguous. This CDR3 is built from 16 residues. Germline CDR1 MGHRA, CDR2 YSYEKL. V was clipped by 1 base and J by 0 bases, with 13 bases between them. The CDR3 DNA sequence: TGCGCCAGCAGCCAAGGTGGGGTCGGCAGCTCCTACGAGCAGTACTTC. Amino acid sequence: CASSQGGVGSSYEQYF.

The V gene is TRBV9, the J gene TRBJ2-1, with TRBD1 matching 9 bases. This CDR3 region has 17 residues. J gave up 8 bases and V 0 bases, and 12 bases lay outside the gene matches. Germline CDR1 reads SGDLS; CDR2 reads YYNGEE. DNA of the CDR3: TGTGCCAGCAGCGTAGCCCCCCCGGGACAGGGTAACGATGAGCAGTTCTTC. Translated, it gives CASSVAPPGQGNDEQFF.

The V gene is TRBV5-8, the J gene TRBJ1-2; D is uncertain. Per germline, CDR1 SGHTS and CDR2 YDEGEE. V lost 3 bases and J 7 bases, leaving 16 bases between the germline ends. The CDR3 length is 14 residues. Here the CDR3 DNA reads TGTGCCAGCAGCTCTAACGGGGTGCGAGGTGGCTACACCTTC. Encoded protein: CASSSNGVRGGYTF.

The chain recombines TRBV7-9 with TRBJ1-1; D perhaps matches TRBD1 (5 bases). There are 13 residues in the CDR3. Trimming removed 0 bases at V and 7 bases at J, with 9 bases between. Per the germline V gene, CDR1 is SEHNR and CDR2 is FQNEAQ (reference sequence). The CDR3 sequence: CASSLARQGEAFF. As DNA, the CDR3 is TGTGCCAGCAGCTTAGCGCGGCAGGGTGAAGCTTTCTTT.

The rearrangement joins TRBV5-4 to TRBJ2-5, with 7 bases that match TRBD1. J gave up 2 bases and V 5 bases, and 3 bases lay outside the gene matches. This CDR3 has 13 residues. CDR1 is SGHNT and CDR2 is YYREEE in the germline V gene (reference sequence). The CDR3 loop is CASSRGQQETQYF. The DNA of the CDR3 is TGTGCCAGCAGTAGGGGGCAGCAAGAGACCCAGTACTTC.

V is TRBV2 and J is TRBJ1-5, with 9 bases aligning to TRBD1. Germline CDR1 and CDR2: SNHLY and FYNNEI. CDR3 size: 17 residues. Unmatched junction bases numbered 14, after V lost 5 bases and J lost 6 bases. CDR3 in DNA: TGTGCCAGCAGTACAAGAGGGGACAGGGAGTTGGGTCAGCCCCAGCATTTT. It encodes CASSTRGDRELGQPQHF.

The V gene is TRBV27, the J gene TRBJ2-1, with D tentatively TRBD1 (5 bases). Germline V CDR1 and CDR2: MNHEY, SMNVEV (reference sequence). This CDR3 contains 13 residues. V shed 4 bases and J shed 4 bases, with 8 bases lying between them. The CDR3 DNA reads as TGTGCCAGCAGTTCGACAGCATACAATGAGCAGTTCTTC. Residues: CASSSTAYNEQFF.

The chain has TRBV13 and TRBJ2-1; 12 bases match TRBD2. CDR3 length: 17 amino acids. Germline loops: CDR1 PRHDT, CDR2 FYEKMQ (reference sequence). J lost 3 bases, V lost 6 bases, and 9 bases had no gene match. The DNA of the CDR3 is TGTGCCAGCAGGCGGACTAGCGGGAAGGGGGTCTACAATGAGCAGTTCTTC. This codes for CASRRTSGKGVYNEQFF.

This chain uses TRBV7-9 with TRBJ2-5; D remains unclear. Trimming left V 6 bases short and J 5 bases short, with 13 bases between. CDR1 and CDR2 (germline): SEHNR, FQNEAQ (reference sequence). This CDR3 is 13 amino acids long. The CDR3 DNA follows: TGTGCCAGCAGACCCACGGCCTCGGAGACCCAGTACTTC. Translating gives CASRPTASETQYF. Combining the CDR3 with reference TRBV7-9 and TRBJ2-5 gives the whole variable domain DTGVSQNPRHKITKRGQNVTFRCDPISEHNRLYWYRQTLGQGPEFLTYFQNEAQLEKSRLLSDRFSAERPKGSFSTLEIQRTEQGDSAMYLCASRPTASETQYFGPGTRLLVL.

V usage is TRBV4-3 and J usage is TRBJ1-2; D possibly corresponds to TRBD1 (6 bases). The CDR3 runs to 16 residues. The germline V gene has CDR1 LGHNA and CDR2 YSLEER. Trimming took off 6 bases at V and 4 bases at J, with 21 bases between the two ends. CDR3 DNA: TGCGCCAGCAGTCGACAATGGGGGGCGCTGAGCTATGGCTACACCTTC. Protein product: CASSRQWGALSYGYTF.

V usage is TRBV18 and J usage is TRBJ2-6; D gene unclear. V lost 6 bases and J lost 2, with 14 bases in between. This CDR3 region has 16 residues. Germline-derived CDR1 and CDR2 are KGHSH and LQKENI. The CDR3 loop reads CASSPKGFTGANVLTF. CDR3 nucleotide sequence: TGTGCCAGCTCGCCCAAGGGCTTTACTGGGGCCAACGTCCTGACTTTC.

By share of the sample, this clone is medium-sized. This chain links TRBV2 with TRBJ1-2; a weak D match, TRBD1 (6 bases). The CDR3 contains 14 residues. V was trimmed by 6 bases and J by 5 bases, leaving 16 bases between them. Looked up from germline, CDR1 is SNHLY and CDR2 is FYNNEI. CDR3 amino acids: CASRKGEGDYGYTF. In DNA, the CDR3 is TGTGCCAGCAGGAAGGGGGAAGGGGATTATGGCTACACCTTC.

This clone was counted at least ten times. The V call is TRBV2, the J call TRBJ2-2; tentatively, D is TRBD1 (5 bases). Trimming stripped 4 bases from V and 4 bases from J, with 7 bases between. The germline V gene encodes CDR1 SNHLY and CDR2 FYNNEI. This CDR3 contains 13 residues. CDR3 sequence reads: CASSGQLTGELFF. The CDR3 region has the DNA TGTGCCAGCAGTGGACAGCTCACCGGGGAGCTGTTTTTT.

The rearrangement joins TRBV9 to TRBJ2-3; tentative D call: TRBD2 (5 bases). V gave up 2 bases and J gave up 2 bases, with 6 bases separating them. The CDR3 extends over 13 amino acids. From germline, CDR1 is SGDLS and CDR2 YYNGEE. The CDR3 here is CASSVLATDTQYF. The CDR3 DNA follows: TGTGCCAGCAGCGTCCTAGCCACAGATACGCAGTATTTT.

The V call is TRBV6-6, the J call TRBJ2-1; 7 positions match TRBD2. The J segment lost 10 bases and the V segment lost 2 bases, leaving 5 bases of the junction unmatched. This CDR3 has 13 residues. Germline-derived CDR1 and CDR2 are MNHNY and SVGAGI (reference sequence). CDR3 sequence (DNA): TGTGCCAGCAGTTACGGACTAGGGCGGGAGCAGTTCTTC. Translated: CASSYGLGREQFF.

This chain links TRBV18 with TRBJ2-3; D is perhaps TRBD2 (6 bases). Trimming removed 1 base at V and 1 base at J, with 15 bases between. This CDR3 spans 17 amino acids. Germline V gene lookup returns CDR1 KGHSH and CDR2 LQKENI. CDR3 DNA sequence: TGTGCCAGCTCACCACGTTCGGGGGAGAAGGGCACAGATACGCAGTATTTT. Protein product: CASSPRSGEKGTDTQYF.

The table lists this clone with a few counts. This chain joins TRBV10-1 and TRBJ1-5, with D hard to call. V was cut by 5 bases and J by 5 bases, with 10 bases left in between. Germline CDR1 WNHNN, CDR2 SYGVQD (reference sequence). The CDR3 extends over 13 amino acids. As DNA, the CDR3 is TGCGCCAGCAGTCCGCAGGTGGATCAGCCCCAGCATTTT. It is translated as CASSPQVDQPQHF.

This sequence joins TRBV18 and TRBJ2-7; 7 bases align to TRBD2. Germline values: CDR1 KGHSH, CDR2 LQKENI. The CDR3 runs 15 residues. The V segment lost 3 bases and the J segment 6 bases; nucleotides outside the gene matches: 11. CDR3: CASSPPLAGSLEQYF. The CDR3 nucleotides are TGTGCCAGCTCACCTCCCTTAGCGGGTTCCCTCGAGCAGTACTTC. Combining the CDR3 with reference TRBV18 and TRBJ2-7 gives the whole variable domain NAGVMQNPRHLVRRRGQEARLRCSPMKGHSHVYWYRQLPEEGLKFMVYLQKENIIDESGMPKERFSAEFPKEGPSILRIQQVVRGDSAAYFCASSPPLAGSLEQYFGPGTRLTVT.

This clone has just one count. The chain employs TRBV6-6 and TRBJ2-7; D remains ambiguous. CDR1 is MNHNY, CDR2 SVGAGI, per germline (reference sequence). Trimming shortened V by 0 bases and J by 4 bases, and 4 bases separated the two germline ends. The CDR3 consists of 12 residues. The CDR3 here is CASSYSKYEQYF. CDR3 in DNA: TGTGCCAGCAGTTACTCTAAGTACGAGCAGTACTTC.

This clone was counted between two and nine times. The chain combines TRBV2 with TRBJ1-2; TRBD1 matches 8 bases. The germline V gene encodes CDR1 SNHLY and CDR2 FYNNEI. V shed 1 base and J 4 bases; nucleotides not matched to a gene: 5. The CDR3 consists of 15 residues. The CDR3 DNA is TGTGCCAGCAGTGAAGGGACAGGGTATGTCTATGGCTACACCTTC. This translates into CASSEGTGYVYGYTF.

V gene TRBV2 combines with J gene TRBJ1-2; 10 bases align to TRBD1. Per germline, CDR1 SNHLY and CDR2 FYNNEI. Trimming at V came to 6 bases and at J to 5 bases, leaving 6 bases not matched to a gene. The CDR3 has 14 amino acids. This CDR3 reads CASRTRTGGYGYTF. The CDR3 coding sequence is TGTGCCAGCAGAACCCGGACAGGGGGTTATGGCTACACCTTC.

This clone was counted only a few times. This chain joins TRBV5-6 and TRBJ1-5; no firm D call. The germline CDR1 and CDR2 sequences are SGHDT and YYEEEE. CDR3 length: 15 amino acids. Trimming took off 2 bases at V and 0 bases at J, with 9 bases between the two ends. The CDR3 spells CASSLRRYSNQPQHF. The DNA of the CDR3 is TGTGCCAGCAGCTTACGACGATATAGCAATCAGCCCCAGCATTTT. The whole variable domain, filled in from reference TRBV5-6 and TRBJ1-5, reads DAGVTQSPTHLIKTRGQQVTLRCSPKSGHDTVSWYQQALGQGPQFIFQYYEEEERQRGNFPDRFSGHQFPNYSSELNVNALLLGDSALYLCASSLRRYSNQPQHFGDGTRLSIL.

This clone was seen just once. The chain couples TRBV29-1 to TRBJ1-2; TRBD1 agrees at 9 bases. CDR1 is SQVTM and CDR2 is ANQGSEA in the germline V gene. Trimming removed 7 bases from V and 4 bases from J; junction bases left unmatched: 7. CDR3 length equals 13 residues. The CDR3 loop reads CSGGDRDSYGYTF. The CDR3 DNA sequence: TGCAGCGGGGGGGACAGGGACTCCTATGGCTACACCTTC.

This clone was seen more than once but under ten times. Other nucleotide sequences in the sample specify the same CDR3. The chain joins TRBV5-4 to TRBJ2-7; 10 nucleotides align to TRBD2. The CDR3 covers 15 residues. Germline CDR1 and CDR2: SGHNT and YYREEE (reference sequence). Germline trimming cut 0 bases from V and 2 bases from J; bases unmatched to any gene: 2. The CDR3 loop reads CASSLGTSGTYEQYF. The CDR3 coding sequence is TGTGCCAGCAGCTTGGGGACTAGCGGAACCTACGAGCAGTACTTC.

The chain links TRBV6-1 to TRBJ2-5; maybe TRBD1 (5 bases). Germline lookup yields CDR1 MNHNS and CDR2 SASEGT. Trimming cost V 3 bases and J 5 bases, with 19 bases left between them. The CDR3 is made up of 16 amino acids. CDR3 sequence reads: CASSDALGQGSETQYF. CDR3 nucleotide sequence: TGTGCCAGCAGTGACGCCCTTGGGCAGGGCAGCGAGACCCAGTACTTC.

The count of this clone is one. The chain is built from TRBV9 and TRBJ2-1; tentatively, D is TRBD2 (5 bases). Per the germline V gene, CDR1 is SGDLS and CDR2 is YYNGEE. The CDR3 spans 17 residues. V lost 10 bases and J 0 bases, leaving 23 bases between the germline ends. The CDR3 sequence: CALRLEVALPSYNEQFF. CDR3 bases: TGTGCCCTCAGGTTGGAGGTAGCGCTGCCCTCCTACAATGAGCAGTTCTTC. Based on the CDR3 plus reference TRBV9 and TRBJ2-1, the full variable domain is DSGVTQTPKHLITATGQRVTLRCSPRSGDLSVYWYQQSLDQGLQFLIQYYNGEERAKGNILERFSAQQFPDLHSELNLSSLELGDSALYFCALRLEVALPSYNEQFFGPGTRLTVL.

This clone appeared a few times. The genes are TRBV27 and TRBJ2-3; 12 nucleotides agree with TRBD2. Germline CDR1 MNHEY, CDR2 SMNVEV (reference sequence). The CDR3 has 16 residues. The trim removed 3 bases at V and 3 bases at J, leaving 4 bases unmatched. The DNA for the CDR3 is TGTGCCAGCAGTTTTCTAGCGGGAGGGCTAACAGATACGCAGTATTTT. Its protein is CASSFLAGGLTDTQYF.